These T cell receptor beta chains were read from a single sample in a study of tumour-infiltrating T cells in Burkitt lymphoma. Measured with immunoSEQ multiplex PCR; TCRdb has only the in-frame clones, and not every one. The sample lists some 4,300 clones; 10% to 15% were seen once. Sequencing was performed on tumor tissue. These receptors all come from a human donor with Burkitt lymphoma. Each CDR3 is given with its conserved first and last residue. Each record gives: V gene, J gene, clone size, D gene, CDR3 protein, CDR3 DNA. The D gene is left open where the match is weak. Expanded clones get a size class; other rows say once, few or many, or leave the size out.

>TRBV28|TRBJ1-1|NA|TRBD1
CASRKSQQGWDTEAFF
TGTGCCAGCAGGAAATCACAACAGGGGTGGGACACTGAAGCTTTCTTT
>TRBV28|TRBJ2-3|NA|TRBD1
CASRLTGISDTQYF
TGTGCCAGCAGATTGACAGGGATTTCGGATACGCAGTATTTT
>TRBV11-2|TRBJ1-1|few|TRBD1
CASSLWDRVVDTEAFF
TGTGCCAGCAGCTTATGGGACAGGGTTGTGGACACTGAAGCTTTCTTT
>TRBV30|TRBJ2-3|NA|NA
CAWSVPLSTDTQYF
TGTGCCTGGAGTGTACCCCTAAGCACAGATACGCAGTATTTT
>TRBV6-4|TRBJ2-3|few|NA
CASSDGGTGTDTQYF
TGTGCCAGCAGTGACGGCGGCACCGGCACAGATACGCAGTATTTT
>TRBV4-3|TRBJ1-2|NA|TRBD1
CASSQEEGTGGGYTF
TGCGCCAGCAGCCAAGAGGAGGGGACAGGGGGTGGCTACACCTTC
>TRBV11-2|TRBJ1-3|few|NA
CASSLLSRAGNTIYF
TGTGCCAGCAGCTTGTTAAGCAGAGCTGGAAACACCATATATTTT
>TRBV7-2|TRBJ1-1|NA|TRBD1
CASNLGAGTGFIMNTEAFF
TGTGCCAGCAACTTAGGGGCCGGGACAGGGTTCATCATGAACACTGAAGCTTTCTTT
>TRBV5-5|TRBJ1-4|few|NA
CASSLSITGSNEKLFF
TGTGCCAGCAGCTTAAGTATAACAGGGAGTAATGAAAAACTGTTTTTT
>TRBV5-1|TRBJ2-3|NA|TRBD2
CASSLKLAGLDTQYF
TGCGCCAGCAGCTTGAAACTAGCGGGACTAGATACGCAGTATTTT
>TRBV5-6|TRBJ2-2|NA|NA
CASSPQAASTGELFF
TGTGCCAGCAGTCCCCAGGCAGCGAGCACCGGGGAGCTGTTTTTT
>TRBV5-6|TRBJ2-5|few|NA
CASSTYQETQYF
TGTGCCAGCAGCACGTACCAAGAGACCCAGTACTTC
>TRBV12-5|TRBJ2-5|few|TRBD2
CASGLWREGLETQYF
TGTGCTAGTGGTTTGTGGCGGGAGGGTCTGGAGACCCAGTACTTC
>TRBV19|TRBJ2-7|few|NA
CASSITDRNEQYF
TGTGCCAGTAGTATAACGGACAGAAACGAGCAGTACTTC
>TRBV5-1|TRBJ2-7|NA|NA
CASSLVDTHEQYF
TGCGCCAGCAGCTTGGTCGATACCCACGAGCAGTACTTC
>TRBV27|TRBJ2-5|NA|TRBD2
CASSGGGLATQYF
TGTGCCAGCTCGGGGGGGGGACTAGCGACCCAGTACTTC
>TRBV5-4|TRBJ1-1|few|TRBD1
CASSLYYRGNTEAFF
TGTGCCAGCAGCTTGTATTACAGGGGGAACACTGAAGCTTTCTTT
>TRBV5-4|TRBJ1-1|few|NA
CASSLAGILRTEAFF
TGTGCCAGCAGCTTGGCGGGGATCCTGCGAACTGAAGCTTTCTTT
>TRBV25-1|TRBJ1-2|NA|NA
CASSEFGYGYTF
TGTGCCAGCAGTGAATTCGGCTATGGCTACACCTTC
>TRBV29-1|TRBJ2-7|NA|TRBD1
CSVDGPGGGEQYF
TGCAGCGTGGATGGGCCAGGGGGCGGCGAGCAGTACTTC
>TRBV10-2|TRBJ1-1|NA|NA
CASIPEDANTEAFF
TGCGCCAGCATTCCTGAGGATGCGAACACTGAAGCTTTCTTT
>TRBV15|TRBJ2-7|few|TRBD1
CATSKERARTGKSNEQYF
TGTGCCACCAGCAAAGAGAGAGCGAGGACAGGGAAGTCCAACGAGCAGTACTTC
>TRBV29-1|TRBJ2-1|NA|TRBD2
CSVEVFRGSSYNEQFF
TGCAGCGTTGAGGTTTTCCGCGGGAGCTCCTACAATGAGCAGTTCTTC
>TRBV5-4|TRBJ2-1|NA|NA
CASSLGAGEQFF
TGTGCCAGCAGTTTAGGGGCGGGTGAGCAGTTCTTC
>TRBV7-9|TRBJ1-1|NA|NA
CASSLGGRANTEAFF
TGTGCCAGCAGCTTAGGTGGACGCGCGAACACTGAAGCTTTCTTT
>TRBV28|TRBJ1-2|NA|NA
CASSRKTGRRGYGYTF
TGTGCCAGCAGTCGAAAAACAGGGCGTCGAGGCTATGGCTACACCTTC
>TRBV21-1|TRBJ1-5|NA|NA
CASSNRRGGNSNQPQHF
TGTGCCAGCAGCAACCGTCGAGGGGGAAATAGCAATCAGCCCCAGCATTTT
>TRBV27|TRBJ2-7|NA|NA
CASTQPYEQYF
TGTGCCAGCACCCAGCCCTACGAGCAGTACTTC
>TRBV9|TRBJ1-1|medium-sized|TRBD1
CASSVTGGKGVNTEAFF
TGTGCCAGCAGCGTCACAGGGGGCAAGGGAGTGAACACTGAAGCTTTCTTT
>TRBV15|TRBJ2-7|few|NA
CATSRATNEQYF
TGTGCCACCAGCAGAGCCACAAACGAGCAGTACTTC
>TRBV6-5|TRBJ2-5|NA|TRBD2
CASSRTSGIPETQYF
TGTGCCAGCAGCAGGACTAGCGGGATCCCCGAGACCCAGTACTTC